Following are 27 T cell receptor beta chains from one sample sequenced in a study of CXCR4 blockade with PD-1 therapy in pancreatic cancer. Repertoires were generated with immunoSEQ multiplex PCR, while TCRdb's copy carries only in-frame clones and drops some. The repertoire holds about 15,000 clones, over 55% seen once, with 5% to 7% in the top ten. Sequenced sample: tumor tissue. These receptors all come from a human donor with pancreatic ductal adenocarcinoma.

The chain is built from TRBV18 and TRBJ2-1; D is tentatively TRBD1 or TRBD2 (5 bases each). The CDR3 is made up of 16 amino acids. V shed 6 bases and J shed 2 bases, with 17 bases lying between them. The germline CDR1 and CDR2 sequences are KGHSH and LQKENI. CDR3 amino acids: CASSSGTFHTYNEQFF. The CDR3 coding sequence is TGTGCCAGCTCGTCCGGGACCTTCCACACCTACAATGAGCAGTTCTTC.

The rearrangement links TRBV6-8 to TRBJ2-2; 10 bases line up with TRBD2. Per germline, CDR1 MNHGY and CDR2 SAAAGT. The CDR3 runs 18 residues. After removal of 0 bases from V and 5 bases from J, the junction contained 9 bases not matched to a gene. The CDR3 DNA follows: TGTGCCAGCAGTTACTCGGCTAGCGGGAGAGGGTGGACCGGGGAGCTGTTTTTT. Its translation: CASSYSASGRGWTGELFF.

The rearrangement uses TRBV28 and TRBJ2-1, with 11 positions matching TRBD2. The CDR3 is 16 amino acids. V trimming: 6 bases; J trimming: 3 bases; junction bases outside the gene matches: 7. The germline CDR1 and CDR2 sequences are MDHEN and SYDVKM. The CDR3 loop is CASSPILAGVYNEQFF. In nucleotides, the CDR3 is TGTGCCAGCAGCCCTATACTAGCGGGAGTCTACAATGAGCAGTTCTTC.

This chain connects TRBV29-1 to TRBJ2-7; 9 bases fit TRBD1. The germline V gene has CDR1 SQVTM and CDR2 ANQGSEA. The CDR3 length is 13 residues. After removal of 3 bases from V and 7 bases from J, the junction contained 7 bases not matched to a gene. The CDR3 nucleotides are TGCAGCGTTGATTACGGACAGGGGAAAGAGCAGTACTTC. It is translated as CSVDYGQGKEQYF.

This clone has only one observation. The CDR3 protein is CASSPRTSGIYEQFF. The CDR3 DNA reads as TGTGCCAGTAGTCCAAGGACTAGCGGGATTTATGAGCAGTTCTTC. The J gene is TRBJ2-1, the V gene TRBV19; 12 bases map to TRBD2. Germline V lookup: CDR1 LNHDA, CDR2 SQIVND (reference sequence). This CDR3 has 15 residues. Trimming at V came to 5 bases and at J to 8 bases, leaving 7 bases not matched to a gene.

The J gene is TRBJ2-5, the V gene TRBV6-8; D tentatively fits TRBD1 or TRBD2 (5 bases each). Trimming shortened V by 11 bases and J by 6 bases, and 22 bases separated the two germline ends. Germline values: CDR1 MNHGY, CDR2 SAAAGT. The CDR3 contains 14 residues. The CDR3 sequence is CAATPGTTMQTQYF. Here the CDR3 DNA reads TGTGCCGCGACCCCCGGGACCACCATGCAGACCCAGTACTTC.

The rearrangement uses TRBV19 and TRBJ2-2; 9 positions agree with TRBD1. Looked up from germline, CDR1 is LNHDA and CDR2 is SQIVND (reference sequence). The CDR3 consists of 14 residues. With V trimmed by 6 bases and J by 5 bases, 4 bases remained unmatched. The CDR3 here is CASRRDRVTGELFF. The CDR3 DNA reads TGTGCCAGTAGGCGGGACAGGGTAACCGGGGAGCTGTTTTTT. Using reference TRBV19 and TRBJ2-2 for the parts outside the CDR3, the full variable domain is DGGITQSPKYLFRKEGQNVTLSCEQNLNHDAMYWYRQDPGQGLRLIYYSQIVNDFQKGDIAEGYSVSREKKESFPLTVTSAQKNPTAFYLCASRRDRVTGELFFGEGSRLTVL.

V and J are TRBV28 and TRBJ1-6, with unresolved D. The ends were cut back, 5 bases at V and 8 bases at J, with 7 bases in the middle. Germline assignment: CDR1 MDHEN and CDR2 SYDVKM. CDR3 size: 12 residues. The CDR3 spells CASSLSDSPLHF. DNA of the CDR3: TGTGCCAGCAGTCTTAGCGATTCACCCCTCCACTTT.

The DNA of the CDR3 is TGTGCCAGCAGCCAGACGACTAGTCTTGCCGAGACCCAGTACTTC. Translated, it gives CASSQTTSLAETQYF. The rearrangement links TRBV11-3 to TRBJ2-5; D may be TRBD2 (6 bases). Germline CDR1 SGHNT, CDR2 YENEEA. Trimming left V 5 bases short and J 5 bases short, with 18 bases between. The CDR3 covers 15 residues. Supplemented by reference TRBV11-3 and TRBJ2-5, the full variable domain reads EAGVVQSPRYKIIEKKQPVAFWCNPISGHNTLYWYLQNLGQGPELLIRYENEEAVDDSQLPKDRFSAERLKGVDSTLKIQPAELGDSAVYLCASSQTTSLAETQYFGPGTRLLVL.

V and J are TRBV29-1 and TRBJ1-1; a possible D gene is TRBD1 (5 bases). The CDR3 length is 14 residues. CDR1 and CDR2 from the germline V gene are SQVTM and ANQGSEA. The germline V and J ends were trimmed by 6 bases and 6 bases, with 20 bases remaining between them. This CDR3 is CSVDRGVQGAEAFF. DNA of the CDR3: TGCAGCGTCGATAGAGGGGTTCAGGGCGCTGAAGCTTTCTTT. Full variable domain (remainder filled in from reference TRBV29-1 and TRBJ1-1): SAVISQKPSRDICQRGTSLTIQCQVDSQVTMMFWYRQQPGQSLTLIATANQGSEATYESGFVIDKFPISRPNLTFSTLTVSNMSPEDSSIYLCSVDRGVQGAEAFFGQGTRLTVV.

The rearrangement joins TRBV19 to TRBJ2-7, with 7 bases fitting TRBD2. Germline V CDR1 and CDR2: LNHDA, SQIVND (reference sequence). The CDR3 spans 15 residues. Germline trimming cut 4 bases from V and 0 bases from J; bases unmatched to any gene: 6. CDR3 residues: CASSTRAGLSYEQYF. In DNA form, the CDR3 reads TGTGCCAGTAGTACTAGAGCGGGGCTCTCCTACGAGCAGTACTTC.

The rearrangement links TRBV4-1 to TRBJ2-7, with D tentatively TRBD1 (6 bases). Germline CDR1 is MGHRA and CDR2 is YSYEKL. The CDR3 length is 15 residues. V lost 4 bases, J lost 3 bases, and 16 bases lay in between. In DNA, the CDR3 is TGCGCCAGCAGCCCACTCCCACAGGGCAACTACGAGCAGTACTTC. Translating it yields CASSPLPQGNYEQYF.

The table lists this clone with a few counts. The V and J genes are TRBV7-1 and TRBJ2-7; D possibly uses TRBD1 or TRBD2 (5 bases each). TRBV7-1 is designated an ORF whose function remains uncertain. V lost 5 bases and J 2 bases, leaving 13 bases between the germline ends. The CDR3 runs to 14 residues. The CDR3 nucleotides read TGTGCCAGCAGCAGGGGTGAGCGGCCCTACGAGCAGTACTTC. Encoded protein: CASSRGERPYEQYF.

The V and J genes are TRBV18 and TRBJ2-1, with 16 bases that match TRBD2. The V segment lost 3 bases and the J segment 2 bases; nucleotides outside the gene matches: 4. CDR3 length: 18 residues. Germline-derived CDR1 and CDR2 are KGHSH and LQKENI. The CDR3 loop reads CASSPGLAGGFPYNEQFF. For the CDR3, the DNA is TGTGCCAGCTCACCGGGACTAGCGGGAGGGTTCCCCTACAATGAGCAGTTCTTC. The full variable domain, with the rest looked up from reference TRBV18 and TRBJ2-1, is NAGVMQNPRHLVRRRGQEARLRCSPMKGHSHVYWYRQLPEEGLKFMVYLQKENIIDESGMPKERFSAEFPKEGPSILRIQQVVRGDSAAYFCASSPGLAGGFPYNEQFFGPGTRLTVL.

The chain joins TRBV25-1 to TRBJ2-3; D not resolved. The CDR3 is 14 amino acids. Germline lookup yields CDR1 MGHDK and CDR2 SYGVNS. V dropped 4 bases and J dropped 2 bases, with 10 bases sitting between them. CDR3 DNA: TGTGCCAGCAGTGTCCGGGCCTCCACAGATACGCAGTATTTT. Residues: CASSVRASTDTQYF.

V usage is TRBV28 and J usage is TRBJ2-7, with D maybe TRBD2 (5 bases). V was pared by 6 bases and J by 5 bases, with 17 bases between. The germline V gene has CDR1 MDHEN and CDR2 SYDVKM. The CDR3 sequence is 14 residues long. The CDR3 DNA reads TGTGCCAGCAGCCCCTCGGGGTGGGCAAACGAGCAGTACTTC. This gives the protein CASSPSGWANEQYF.

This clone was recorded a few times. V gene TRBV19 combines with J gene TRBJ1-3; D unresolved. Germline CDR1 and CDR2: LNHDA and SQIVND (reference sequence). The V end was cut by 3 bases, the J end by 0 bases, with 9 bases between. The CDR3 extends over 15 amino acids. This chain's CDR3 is CASSIGQSSGNTIYF. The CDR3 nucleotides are TGTGCCAGTAGTATTGGCCAGTCCTCTGGAAACACCATATATTTT.

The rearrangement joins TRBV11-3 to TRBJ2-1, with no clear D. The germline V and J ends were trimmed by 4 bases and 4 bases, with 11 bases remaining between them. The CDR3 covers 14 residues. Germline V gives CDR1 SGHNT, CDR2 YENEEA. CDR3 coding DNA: TGTGCCAGCAGCTCCCCGGGTGATTACAATGAGCAGTTCTTC. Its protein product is CASSSPGDYNEQFF.

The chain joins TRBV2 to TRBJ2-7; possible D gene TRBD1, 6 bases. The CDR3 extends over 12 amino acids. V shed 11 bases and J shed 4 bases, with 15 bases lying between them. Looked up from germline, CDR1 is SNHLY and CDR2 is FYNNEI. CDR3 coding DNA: TGTGCCTGGGGGCGACCCCTTTACGAGCAGTACTTC. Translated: CAWGRPLYEQYF.

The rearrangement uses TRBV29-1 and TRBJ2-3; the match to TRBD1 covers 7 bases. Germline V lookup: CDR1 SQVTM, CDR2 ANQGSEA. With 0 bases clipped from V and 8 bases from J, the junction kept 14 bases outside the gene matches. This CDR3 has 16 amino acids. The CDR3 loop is CSVEDLSGGKGVTQYF. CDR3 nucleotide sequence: TGCAGCGTTGAAGATCTATCAGGGGGAAAGGGGGTTACGCAGTATTTT.

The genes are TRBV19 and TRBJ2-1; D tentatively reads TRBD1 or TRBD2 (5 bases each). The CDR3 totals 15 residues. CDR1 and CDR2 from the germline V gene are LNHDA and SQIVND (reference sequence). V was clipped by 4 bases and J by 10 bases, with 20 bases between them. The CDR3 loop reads CASSTPGLTGDEQFF. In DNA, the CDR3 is TGTGCCAGTAGTACTCCGGGCCTCACCGGGGACGAGCAGTTCTTC.

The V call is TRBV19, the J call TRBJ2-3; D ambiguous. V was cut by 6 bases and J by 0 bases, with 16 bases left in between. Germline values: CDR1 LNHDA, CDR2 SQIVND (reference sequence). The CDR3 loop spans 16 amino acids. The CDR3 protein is CASRSHGTASTDTQYF. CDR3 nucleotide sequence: TGTGCCAGTAGGAGCCATGGTACAGCTAGCACAGATACGCAGTATTTT.

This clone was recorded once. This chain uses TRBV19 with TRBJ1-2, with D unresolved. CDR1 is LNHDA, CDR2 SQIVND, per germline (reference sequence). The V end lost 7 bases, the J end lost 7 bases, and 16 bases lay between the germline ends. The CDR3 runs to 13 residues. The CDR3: CASNFNDPLGYTF. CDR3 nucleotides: TGTGCCAGTAATTTCAACGATCCTCTTGGCTACACCTTC. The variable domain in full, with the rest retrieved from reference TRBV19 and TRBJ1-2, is DGGITQSPKYLFRKEGQNVTLSCEQNLNHDAMYWYRQDPGQGLRLIYYSQIVNDFQKGDIAEGYSVSREKKESFPLTVTSAQKNPTAFYLCASNFNDPLGYTFGSGTRLTVV.

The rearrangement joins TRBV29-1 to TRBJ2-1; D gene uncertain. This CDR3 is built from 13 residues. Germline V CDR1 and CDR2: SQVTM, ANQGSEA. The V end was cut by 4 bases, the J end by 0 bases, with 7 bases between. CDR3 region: CSVVPISYNEQFF. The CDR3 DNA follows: TGCAGCGTTGTTCCAATCTCCTACAATGAGCAGTTCTTC.

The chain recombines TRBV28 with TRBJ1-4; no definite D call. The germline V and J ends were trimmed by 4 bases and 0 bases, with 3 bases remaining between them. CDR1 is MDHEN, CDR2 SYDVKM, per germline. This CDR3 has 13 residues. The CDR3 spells CASSSSTNEKLFF. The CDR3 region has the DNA TGTGCCAGCAGTTCCTCAACTAATGAAAAACTGTTTTTT.

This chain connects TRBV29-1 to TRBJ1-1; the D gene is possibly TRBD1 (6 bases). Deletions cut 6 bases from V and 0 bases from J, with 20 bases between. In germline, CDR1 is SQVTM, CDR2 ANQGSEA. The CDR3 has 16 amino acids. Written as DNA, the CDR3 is TGCAGCGTCCGAGCCCCTCCCGGGACAATGAACACTGAAGCTTTCTTT. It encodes CSVRAPPGTMNTEAFF.

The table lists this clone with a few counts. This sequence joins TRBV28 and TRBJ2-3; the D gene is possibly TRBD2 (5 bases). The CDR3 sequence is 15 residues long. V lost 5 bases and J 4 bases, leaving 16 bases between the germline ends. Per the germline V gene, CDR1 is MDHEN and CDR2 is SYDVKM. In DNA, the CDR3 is TGTGCCAGCAGTGGGAGCGGAGCCAGCGCAGATACGCAGTATTTT. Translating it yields CASSGSGASADTQYF.